This TCR beta chain was documented in a study of shared clonotypes between healthy human individuals (dated by TCRdb to 2018 to 2021). For the study in its entirety: Two women and a few men aged 18 to 49 years were included in the cohort. Per donor, three plates each were used for CD4 naive and CD4 memory, two for CD8 naive, and one for CD8 memory. To estimate repertoire size and how much clonotypes are shared between individuals, the study performed deep sequencing of blood TCR repertoires from a few healthy adults. Different laboratories and diverse techniques were used to prepare libraries and sequence TCR repertoires, to increase sequencing depth and limit assay-specific biases. Leukapheresis yielded between about 0.85 and 10 billion PBMCs per donor.

Points on this clone: No antigen is known for it. No base qualities exist here, and no much larger clone lies one base off it.

Here is what the overall study found, with its caveats: Sampling was limited to blood, and TCR repertoires in tissue likely differ from TCR repertoires in blood. Because the study included a small number of donors, the genetic and exposure-history diversity represented was limited. Rarefaction of sorted-subset datasets indicated incomplete sequencing despite the large sequencing depth. Compared with non-shared clonotypes, clonotypes shared by all four sorted-subset donors had higher generation probabilities. Based on pairwise subsampling, the degree of clonotype sharing among donors was expected to be affected by sequencing depth. Across a few donors, approximately 5% of naive CD4, approximately 3.5% of naive CD8, approximately 2.5% of memory CD4, and 0.3% to 0.45% of memory CD8 clonotypes were shared. Naive subsets generally had larger estimated clonotype richness than memory subsets did.

The donors were healthy, HIV-negative adults with no recently reported acute infections or vaccinations. Only Caucasian adults living in Nashville, Tennessee, USA were represented among the donors. Magnetic negative selection was used to enrich CD4+ T cells, after which naive cells were positively selected on CD45RA and the negative fraction became the memory subset. Blood was obtained by leukapheresis, after which PBMCs were separated by Ficoll-Histopaque density gradient centrifugation and cryopreserved in liquid nitrogen vapor phase. Analytical flow cytometry was used to check the purity and quantity of every magnetically sorted T cell population. Each sorted fraction had its genomic DNA isolated and then quantified by UV absorbance on a Nanodrop 2000c. TCR CDR3 regions were amplified from genomic DNA by multiplex PCR using the deep immunoSEQ assay. Extracted genomic DNA from each cell subset was spread evenly across all wells of several immunoSEQ 96-well plates, with each plate serving as a replicate. For sorted subsets, roughly 200 ng genomic DNA, equal to tens of thousands of T cell genomes, was loaded into each replicate PCR. Purified libraries were measured with a Qubit 3.0 fluorometer, size-checked on a Bioanalyzer 2100, and measured again with the KAPA Library Quantification kit. Each immunoSEQ 96-well plate was sequenced on its own single-read 150-cycle Illumina NextSeq 550 flow cell. The authors' analysis ran thus. Because the immunoSEQ output held only junctional sequences and lacked quality scores, the filtering could not match the filtering applied to full-length reads. To assign V/J genes and CDR3, sequences were annotated using PyIR, a Python wrapper for IgBLAST v1.9, with IMGT germline references. Reads were removed for weak V/J assignments (E-value above 1e-6), missing CDR3, stop codons, out-of-frame junctions, or ambiguous translated residues. V3J clonotypes were defined by identical inferred V gene, J gene, and CDR3 amino acid sequence. Percentage overlap between repertoires was calculated by dividing the number of shared unique clonotypes by the size of the smaller repertoire. Repertoire richness was assessed with RTK rarefaction, the Chao1 estimator, and Recon v2.1 estimates of unobserved clonotypes. For all TCRbeta clonotypes obtained by the gDNA method from a few donors, generation probabilities were computed with OLGA. Sourced from immuneACCESS, this table was stored by TCRdb with only in-frame sequences that have V and J called. A share of the clones is absent; for the studies checked, an unresolved V gene accounts for under half, and the remainder has no known explanation. The DNA gave D and trimming, while V, J and clone size come from that table. The sample records around 750,000 clones, 74% of which are singletons. The ten top clones hold about 1.8% of the sample.

V is pruned by 1 base and J by 0 bases, leaving 11 bases of the junction without a gene match. Inclusive of the bounding cysteine and phenylalanine, the CDR3 is 20 residues long. The retained sequence is limited to the CDR3, 60 bases, with the frame set at the first base. From a lookup of the germline V gene (reference sequence), CDR1 and CDR2 are LNHDA and SQIVND. In this chain, TRBV19 is recombined with TRBJ2-2, and 10 junction bases match TRBD2. The sequenced sample was memory CD4+ T cells sorted from blood. What the cell subset or site label conveys for this sample: CD45RA-negative fraction. The sequence came from a woman in her 30s in good health. The DNA is TGTGCCAGTAGTATAGGTCCTAGCGGGAGACGTCCGTCGAACACCGGGGAGCTGTTTTTT. Its amino acids are CASSIGPSGRRPSNTGELFF.